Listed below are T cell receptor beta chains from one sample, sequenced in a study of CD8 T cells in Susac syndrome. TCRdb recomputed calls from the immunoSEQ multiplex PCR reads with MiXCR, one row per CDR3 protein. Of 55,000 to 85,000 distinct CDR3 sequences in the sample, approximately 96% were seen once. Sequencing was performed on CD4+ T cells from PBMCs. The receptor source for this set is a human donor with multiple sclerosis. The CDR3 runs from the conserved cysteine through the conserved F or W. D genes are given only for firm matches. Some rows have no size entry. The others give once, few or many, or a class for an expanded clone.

CDR3nt: TGTGCCTGGAGTAGGGGACTAGATTACGAGCAGTACTTC
CDR3aa: CAWSRGLDYEQYF
j_gene: TRBJ2-7
abundance: .
v_gene: TRBV30
len: 13
d_gene: TRBD2

CDR3nt: TGCAGCGTTGCGGGGGGAGGAGAGCAGTACTTC
CDR3aa: CSVAGGGEQYF
j_gene: TRBJ2-7
abundance: .
v_gene: TRBV29-1
len: 11
d_gene: TRBD2

CDR3nt: TGTGCCAGCAGTCAGAGGGCGTTTCATCCGAACACCGGGGAGCTGTTTTTT
CDR3aa: CASSQRAFHPNTGELFF
j_gene: TRBJ2-2
abundance: once
v_gene: TRBV12-3/TRBV12-4
len: 17
d_gene: .

CDR3nt: TGTGCCAGCAGTCTCTCTGGGGAGATGAACACTGAAGCTTTCTTT
CDR3aa: CASSLSGEMNTEAFF
j_gene: TRBJ1-1
abundance: .
v_gene: TRBV12-3/TRBV12-4
len: 15
d_gene: .

CDR3nt: TGTGCCAGCAGCTCCCCCATGCGGGACAGCACAGATACGCAGTATTTT
CDR3aa: CASSSPMRDSTDTQYF
j_gene: TRBJ2-3
abundance: .
v_gene: TRBV7-6
len: 16
d_gene: .

CDR3nt: TGCAGTGCTAGAGACCCTGGGGGCGTGGATACGCAGTATTTT
CDR3aa: CSARDPGGVDTQYF
j_gene: TRBJ2-3
abundance: .
v_gene: TRBV20-1
len: 14
d_gene: .

CDR3nt: TGTGCCAGCAGCCAGTTGACAGGGGGGAACTATGGCTACACCTTC
CDR3aa: CASSQLTGGNYGYTF
j_gene: TRBJ1-2
abundance: .
v_gene: TRBV4-2
len: 15
d_gene: TRBD1

CDR3nt: TGCAGTGCTAGAGATACCGAGAATCAGCCCCAGCATTTT
CDR3aa: CSARDTENQPQHF
j_gene: TRBJ1-5
abundance: .
v_gene: TRBV20-1
len: 13
d_gene: .

CDR3nt: TGTGCCACCAGTGATTCACTGACAGGGTTGGATCAGCCCCAGCATTTT
CDR3aa: CATSDSLTGLDQPQHF
j_gene: TRBJ1-5
abundance: .
v_gene: TRBV24-1
len: 16
d_gene: TRBD1

CDR3nt: TGCAGTGCCACCCCTAGCGGGGTTGAGACCCAGTACTTC
CDR3aa: CSATPSGVETQYF
j_gene: TRBJ2-5
abundance: once
v_gene: TRBV20-1
len: 13
d_gene: TRBD2

CDR3nt: TGTGCCAGCAGCCAAGAGGGGGGGACAGGCAGTTTCTTT
CDR3aa: CASSQEGGTGSFF
j_gene: TRBJ1-1
abundance: .
v_gene: TRBV3-1
len: 13
d_gene: TRBD1

CDR3nt: TGTGCCAGCAGTAGCTACCGGTGGGACAGGGACTATGGCTACACCTTC
CDR3aa: CASSSYRWDRDYGYTF
j_gene: TRBJ1-2
abundance: once
v_gene: TRBV7-8
len: 16
d_gene: TRBD1

CDR3nt: TGTGCCAGCAGGCTAGCGGGGTACTACAATGAGCAGTTCTTC
CDR3aa: CASRLAGYYNEQFF
j_gene: TRBJ2-1
abundance: .
v_gene: TRBV6-2/TRBV6-3
len: 14
d_gene: TRBD2

CDR3nt: TGTGCCAGCAGCCGAAGGACTAGCGGGGGAACCTACGAGCAGTACTTC
CDR3aa: CASSRRTSGGTYEQYF
j_gene: TRBJ2-7
abundance: .
v_gene: TRBV4-2
len: 16
d_gene: TRBD2

CDR3nt: TGTGCCAGCAGCTTAGTCGCACAGGGTAGCGAGCAGTACTTC
CDR3aa: CASSLVAQGSEQYF
j_gene: TRBJ2-7
abundance: .
v_gene: TRBV7-2
len: 14
d_gene: .

CDR3nt: TGTGCCCAAGAAGTCGACAGGGGGGTCACAGATACGCAGTATTTT
CDR3aa: CAQEVDRGVTDTQYF
j_gene: TRBJ2-3
abundance: .
v_gene: TRBV30
len: 15
d_gene: TRBD1

CDR3nt: TGTGCCAGCAGCCGCCCCGGGGGGCCCTCGTTGGAGCAGTACTTC
CDR3aa: CASSRPGGPSLEQYF
j_gene: TRBJ2-7
abundance: .
v_gene: TRBV12-3/TRBV12-4
len: 15
d_gene: .

CDR3nt: TGTGCCTGGAGTGTGGGTCGCTACGAGCAGTACTTC
CDR3aa: CAWSVGRYEQYF
j_gene: TRBJ2-7
abundance: .
v_gene: TRBV30
len: 12
d_gene: .

CDR3nt: TGTGCCAGCAGCCCTCTAGCGGGGGACAATGAGCAGTTCTTC
CDR3aa: CASSPLAGDNEQFF
j_gene: TRBJ2-1
abundance: .
v_gene: TRBV3-1
len: 14
d_gene: TRBD2

CDR3nt: TGTGCCAGCAGTGCGACGGGGAGGGTTGAAGCTTTCTTT
CDR3aa: CASSATGRVEAFF
j_gene: TRBJ1-1
abundance: .
v_gene: TRBV2
len: 13
d_gene: .

CDR3nt: TGTGCCATCAGTGACAGGACGATAAAACCTAACACCGGGGAGCTGTTTTTT
CDR3aa: CAISDRTIKPNTGELFF
j_gene: TRBJ2-2
abundance: .
v_gene: TRBV10-3
len: 17
d_gene: .

CDR3nt: TGCAGTGCTAGCGTGACTAGCAGTGAGCAGTTCTTC
CDR3aa: CSASVTSSEQFF
j_gene: TRBJ2-1
abundance: once
v_gene: TRBV20-1
len: 12
d_gene: TRBD2

CDR3nt: TGTGCCAGCAGCCCACACACGGTCCTCTCCCATGAGCAGTTCTTC
CDR3aa: CASSPHTVLSHEQFF
j_gene: TRBJ2-1
abundance: .
v_gene: TRBV7-6
len: 15
d_gene: .

CDR3nt: TGCAGCGTAAGGGACAATGAGCAGTTCTTC
CDR3aa: CSVRDNEQFF
j_gene: TRBJ2-1
abundance: .
v_gene: TRBV29-1
len: 10
d_gene: .

CDR3nt: TGTGCCAGCAGCCAAGATTTGAGGGGCGCGGGGGGCCACGAGCAGTACTTC
CDR3aa: CASSQDLRGAGGHEQYF
j_gene: TRBJ2-7
abundance: .
v_gene: TRBV3-1
len: 17
d_gene: TRBD2

CDR3nt: TGTGCCAGCAGTTCCCACGGACAGGGAGACACTGAAGCTTTCTTT
CDR3aa: CASSSHGQGDTEAFF
j_gene: TRBJ1-1
abundance: .
v_gene: TRBV28
len: 15
d_gene: TRBD1

CDR3nt: TGTGCCAGCAGCAGCAGTGGGCTGGGGACTGAAGCTTTCTTT
CDR3aa: CASSSSGLGTEAFF
j_gene: TRBJ1-1
abundance: .
v_gene: TRBV9
len: 14
d_gene: .

CDR3nt: TGTGCCTGGGGCCAGCGCGGGCGTCGGACTGAAGCTTTCTTT
CDR3aa: CAWGQRGRRTEAFF
j_gene: TRBJ1-1
abundance: .
v_gene: TRBV30
len: 14
d_gene: .

CDR3nt: TGTGCCACCAGTGATTTGAGCCGGGGTAAAGAGACCCAGTACTTC
CDR3aa: CATSDLSRGKETQYF
j_gene: TRBJ2-5
abundance: .
v_gene: TRBV24-1
len: 15
d_gene: .

CDR3nt: TGTGCCGTAACAAGGAACACCGGGGAGCTGTTTTTT
CDR3aa: CAVTRNTGELFF
j_gene: TRBJ2-2
abundance: .
v_gene: TRBV28
len: 12
d_gene: .

CDR3nt: TGTGCCAGCAGCCTGGTAGCGGGGGGAGGGAATGAGCAGTTCTTC
CDR3aa: CASSLVAGGGNEQFF
j_gene: TRBJ2-1
abundance: few
v_gene: TRBV7-2
len: 15
d_gene: TRBD2

CDR3nt: TGTGCCAGCAGCTTAGACAGGGTAACCTACGAGCAGTACTTC
CDR3aa: CASSLDRVTYEQYF
j_gene: TRBJ2-7
abundance: .
v_gene: TRBV7-2
len: 14
d_gene: .

CDR3nt: TGTGCCAGCAGTTCTGGGACGGGACAAGAGACCCAGTACTTC
CDR3aa: CASSSGTGQETQYF
j_gene: TRBJ2-5
abundance: .
v_gene: TRBV6-6
len: 14
d_gene: .

CDR3nt: TGCAGCGTGGGGACTAGCGGGTCCTACGAGCAGTACTTC
CDR3aa: CSVGTSGSYEQYF
j_gene: TRBJ2-7
abundance: .
v_gene: TRBV29-1
len: 13
d_gene: TRBD2

CDR3nt: TGTGCCAGCAGAACAGGGACCTATGGCTACACCTTC
CDR3aa: CASRTGTYGYTF
j_gene: TRBJ1-2
abundance: .
v_gene: TRBV27
len: 12
d_gene: .

CDR3nt: TGTGCCAGCAGCCCGGGACTAGCGGGGGTGTCCTACGAGCAGTACTTC
CDR3aa: CASSPGLAGVSYEQYF
j_gene: TRBJ2-7
abundance: .
v_gene: TRBV3-1
len: 16
d_gene: TRBD2

CDR3nt: TGTGCCAGCAGCCGACAGGGGGAGGGCGAGCAGTTCTTC
CDR3aa: CASSRQGEGEQFF
j_gene: TRBJ2-1
abundance: .
v_gene: TRBV6-5
len: 13
d_gene: TRBD1